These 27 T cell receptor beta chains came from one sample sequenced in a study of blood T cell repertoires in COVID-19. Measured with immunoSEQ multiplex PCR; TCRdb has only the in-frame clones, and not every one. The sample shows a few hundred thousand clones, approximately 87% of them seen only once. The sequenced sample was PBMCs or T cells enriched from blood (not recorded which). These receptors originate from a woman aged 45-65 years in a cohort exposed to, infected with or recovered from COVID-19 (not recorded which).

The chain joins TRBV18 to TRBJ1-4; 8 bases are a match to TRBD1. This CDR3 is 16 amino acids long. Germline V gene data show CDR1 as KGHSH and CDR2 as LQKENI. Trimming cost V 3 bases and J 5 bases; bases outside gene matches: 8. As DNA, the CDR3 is TGTGCCAGCTCACCTAACGGACAGGGAGGGAATGAAAAACTGTTTTTT. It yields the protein CASSPNGQGGNEKLFF.

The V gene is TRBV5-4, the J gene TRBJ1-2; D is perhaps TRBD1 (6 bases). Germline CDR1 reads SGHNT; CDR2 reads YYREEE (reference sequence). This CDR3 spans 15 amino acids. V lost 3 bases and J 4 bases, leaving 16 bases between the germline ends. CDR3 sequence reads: CASSWGGGTAYGYTF. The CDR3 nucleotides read TGTGCCAGCAGCTGGGGGGGCGGGACGGCCTATGGCTACACCTTC.

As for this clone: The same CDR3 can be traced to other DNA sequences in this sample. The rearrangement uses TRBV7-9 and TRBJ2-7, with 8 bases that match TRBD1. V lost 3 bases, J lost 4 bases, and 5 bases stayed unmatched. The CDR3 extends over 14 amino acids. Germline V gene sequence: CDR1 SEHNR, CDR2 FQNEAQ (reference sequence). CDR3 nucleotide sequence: TGTGCCAGCAGCTTGACAGGGGTGTTATACGAGCAGTACTTC. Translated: CASSLTGVLYEQYF.

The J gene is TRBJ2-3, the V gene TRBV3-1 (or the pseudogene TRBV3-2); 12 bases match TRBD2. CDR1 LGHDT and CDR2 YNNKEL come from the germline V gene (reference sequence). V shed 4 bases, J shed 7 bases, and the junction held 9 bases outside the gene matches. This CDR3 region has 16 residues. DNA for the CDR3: TGTGCCAGCAGCCTACTAGCGGGGGGTCCACGGAATACGCAGTATTTT. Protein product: CASSLLAGGPRNTQYF.

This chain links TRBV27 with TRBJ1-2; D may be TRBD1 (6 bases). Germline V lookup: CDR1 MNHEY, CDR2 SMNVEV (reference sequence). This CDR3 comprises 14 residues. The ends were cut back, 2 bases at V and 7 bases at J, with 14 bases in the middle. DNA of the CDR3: TGTGCCAGCAGTTTAAGGTCAGGGGCGGGTGGCTACACCTTC. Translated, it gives CASSLRSGAGGYTF.

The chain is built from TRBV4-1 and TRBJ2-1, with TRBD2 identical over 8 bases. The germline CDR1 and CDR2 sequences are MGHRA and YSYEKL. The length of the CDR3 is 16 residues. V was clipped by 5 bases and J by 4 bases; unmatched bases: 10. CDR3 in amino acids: CASSSAGSGGYNEQFF. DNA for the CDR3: TGCGCCAGCAGCTCCGCGGGCAGCGGGGGATACAATGAGCAGTTCTTC.

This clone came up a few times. The CDR3 coding sequence is TGTGCCAGCAGTGGGACAGGGGGCCGTGGCTACACCTTC. Translating it yields CASSGTGGRGYTF. The chain uses TRBV2 and TRBJ1-2, with 11 bases that match TRBD1. V trimming: 4 bases; J trimming: 7 bases; junction bases outside the gene matches: 2. The germline CDR1 and CDR2 sequences are SNHLY and FYNNEI. There are 13 residues in the CDR3. Full variable domain (rest looked up from reference TRBV2 and TRBJ1-2): EPEVTQTPSHQVTQMGQEVILRCVPISNHLYFYWYRQILGQKVEFLVSFYNNEISEKSEIFDDQFSVERPDGSNFTLKIRSTKLEDSAMYFCASSGTGGRGYTFGSGTRLTVV.

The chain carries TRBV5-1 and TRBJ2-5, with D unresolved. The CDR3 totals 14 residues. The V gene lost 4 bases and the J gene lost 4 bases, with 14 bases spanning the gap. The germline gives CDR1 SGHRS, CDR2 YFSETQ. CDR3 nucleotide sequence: TGCGCCAGCAGCCTAGGTTGGGTTGGAGAGACCCAGTACTTC. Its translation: CASSLGWVGETQYF.

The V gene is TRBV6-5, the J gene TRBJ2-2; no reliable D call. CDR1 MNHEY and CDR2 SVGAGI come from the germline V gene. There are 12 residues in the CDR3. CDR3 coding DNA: TGTGCAGTAGCCCCGGGCACCGGGGAGCTGTTTTTT. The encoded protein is CAVAPGTGELFF.

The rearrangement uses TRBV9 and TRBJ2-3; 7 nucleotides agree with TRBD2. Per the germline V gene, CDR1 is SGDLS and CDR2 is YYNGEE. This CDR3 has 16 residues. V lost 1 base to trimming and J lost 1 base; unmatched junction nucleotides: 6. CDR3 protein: CASSVSGAGGTDTQYF. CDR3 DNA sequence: TGTGCCAGCAGCGTAAGCGGGGCGGGGGGCACAGATACGCAGTATTTT.

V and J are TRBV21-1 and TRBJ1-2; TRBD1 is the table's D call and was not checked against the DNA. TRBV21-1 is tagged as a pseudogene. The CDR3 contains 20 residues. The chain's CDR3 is CASSKALALLLGAKIYGYTF. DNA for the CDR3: TGTGCCAGCAGCAAAGCGCTGGCCCTCCTTCTGGGGGCCAAAATCTATGGCTACACCTTC.

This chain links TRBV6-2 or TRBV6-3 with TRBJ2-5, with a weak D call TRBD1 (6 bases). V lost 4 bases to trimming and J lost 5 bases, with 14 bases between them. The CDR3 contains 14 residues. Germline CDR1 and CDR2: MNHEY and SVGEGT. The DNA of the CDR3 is TGTGCCAGCAGTTTGGCAGGGGAAGTGGAGACCCAGTACTTC. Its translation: CASSLAGEVETQYF.

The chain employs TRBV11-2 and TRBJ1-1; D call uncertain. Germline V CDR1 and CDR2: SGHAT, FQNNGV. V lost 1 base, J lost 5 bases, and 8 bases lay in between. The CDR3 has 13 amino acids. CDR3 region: CASSLGGETEAFF. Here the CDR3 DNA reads TGTGCCAGCAGCTTAGGTGGGGAGACTGAAGCTTTCTTT.

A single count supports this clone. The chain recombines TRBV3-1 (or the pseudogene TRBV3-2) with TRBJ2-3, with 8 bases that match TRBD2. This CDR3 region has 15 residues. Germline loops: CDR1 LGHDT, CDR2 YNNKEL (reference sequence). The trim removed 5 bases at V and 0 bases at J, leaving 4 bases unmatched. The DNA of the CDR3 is TGTGCCAGCAGCGAACTAGCGGCTAGCACAGATACGCAGTATTTT. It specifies CASSELAASTDTQYF.

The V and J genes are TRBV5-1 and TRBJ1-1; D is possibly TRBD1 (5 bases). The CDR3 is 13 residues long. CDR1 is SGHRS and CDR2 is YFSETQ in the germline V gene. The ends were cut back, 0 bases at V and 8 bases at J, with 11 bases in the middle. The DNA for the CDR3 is TGCGCCAGCAGCTTGGATACAGGCAGAGAAGCTTTCTTT. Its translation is CASSLDTGREAFF. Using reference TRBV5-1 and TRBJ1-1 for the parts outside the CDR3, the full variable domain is KAGVTQTPRYLIKTRGQQVTLSCSPISGHRSVSWYQQTPGQGLQFLFEYFSETQRNKGNFPGRFSGRQFSNSRSEMNVSTLELGDSALYLCASSLDTGREAFFGQGTRLTVV.

The chain's CDR3 is CASRFREFNGELFF. CDR3 nucleotide sequence: TGTGCCAGCCGATTCAGGGAATTTAACGGGGAGCTGTTTTTT. The rearrangement links TRBV2 to TRBJ2-2; TRBD1 might be the D (5 bases). CDR1 and CDR2 (germline): SNHLY, FYNNEI. V shed 8 bases and J shed 7 bases, with 17 bases lying between them. The CDR3 loop spans 14 amino acids.

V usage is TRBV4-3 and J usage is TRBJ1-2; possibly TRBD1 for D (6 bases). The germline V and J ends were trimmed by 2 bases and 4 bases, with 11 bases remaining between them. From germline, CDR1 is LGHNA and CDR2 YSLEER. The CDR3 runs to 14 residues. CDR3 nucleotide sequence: TGCGCCAGCAGCCAAAGGGGACAACCCTATGGCTACACCTTC. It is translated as CASSQRGQPYGYTF.

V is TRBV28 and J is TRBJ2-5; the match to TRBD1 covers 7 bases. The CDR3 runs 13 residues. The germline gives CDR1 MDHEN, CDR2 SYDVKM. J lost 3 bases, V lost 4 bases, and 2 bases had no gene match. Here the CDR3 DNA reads TGTGCCAGCAGTTCACAGGGGAAAGAGACCCAGTACTTC. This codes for CASSSQGKETQYF.

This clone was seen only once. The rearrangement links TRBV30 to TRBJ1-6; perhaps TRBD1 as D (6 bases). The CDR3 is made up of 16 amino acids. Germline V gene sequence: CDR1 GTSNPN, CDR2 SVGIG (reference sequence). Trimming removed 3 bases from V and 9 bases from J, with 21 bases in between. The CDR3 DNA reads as TGTGCCTGGAGGGGAAGGGACACCGTGAGGAGTTCACCCCTCCACTTT. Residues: CAWRGRDTVRSSPLHF. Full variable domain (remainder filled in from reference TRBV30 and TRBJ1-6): SQTIHQWPATLVQPVGSPLSLECTVEGTSNPNLYWYRQAAGRGLQLLFYSVGIGQISSEVPQNLSASRPQDRQFILSSKKLLLSDSGFYLCAWRGRDTVRSSPLHFGNGTRLTVT.

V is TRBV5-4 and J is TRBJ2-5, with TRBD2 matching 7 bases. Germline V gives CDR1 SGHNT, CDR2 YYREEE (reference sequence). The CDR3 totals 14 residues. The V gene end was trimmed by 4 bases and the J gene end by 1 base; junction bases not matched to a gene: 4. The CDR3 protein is CASSGRDIQETQYF. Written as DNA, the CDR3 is TGTGCCAGCAGCGGGAGGGATATCCAAGAGACCCAGTACTTC. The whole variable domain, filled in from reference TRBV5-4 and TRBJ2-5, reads ETGVTQSPTHLIKTRGQQVTLRCSSQSGHNTVSWYQQALGQGPQFIFQYYREEENGRGNFPPRFSGLQFPNYSSELNVNALELDDSALYLCASSGRDIQETQYFGPGTRLLVL.

In DNA, the CDR3 is TGTGCCAGCAGTTCAAACGGACTCTATGGCTACACCTTC. Translated, it gives CASSSNGLYGYTF. The gene calls are TRBV27 and TRBJ1-2; D unresolved. The germline gives CDR1 MNHEY, CDR2 SMNVEV (reference sequence). This CDR3 has 13 residues. V gave up 4 bases and J gave up 4 bases, with 10 bases separating them.

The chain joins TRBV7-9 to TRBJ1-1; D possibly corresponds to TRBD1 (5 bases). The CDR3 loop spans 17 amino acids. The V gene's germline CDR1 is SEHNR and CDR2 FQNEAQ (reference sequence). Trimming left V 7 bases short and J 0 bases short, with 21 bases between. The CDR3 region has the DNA TGTGCCAGCATTCCCGGGGGGGGACCGCGAGTGAACACTGAAGCTTTCTTT. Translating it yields CASIPGGGPRVNTEAFF.

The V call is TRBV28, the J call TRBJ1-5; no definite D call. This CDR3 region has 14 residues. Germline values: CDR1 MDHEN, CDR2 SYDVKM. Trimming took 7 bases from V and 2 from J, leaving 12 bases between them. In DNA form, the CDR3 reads TGTGCCAGCACCCTCCTATACCGCAATCAGCCCCAGCATTTT. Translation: CASTLLYRNQPQHF. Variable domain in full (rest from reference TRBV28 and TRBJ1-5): DVKVTQSSRYLVKRTGEKVFLECVQDMDHENMFWYRQDPGLGLRLIYFSYDVKMKEKGDIPEGYSVSREKKERFSLILESASTNQTSMYLCASTLLYRNQPQHFGDGTRLSIL.

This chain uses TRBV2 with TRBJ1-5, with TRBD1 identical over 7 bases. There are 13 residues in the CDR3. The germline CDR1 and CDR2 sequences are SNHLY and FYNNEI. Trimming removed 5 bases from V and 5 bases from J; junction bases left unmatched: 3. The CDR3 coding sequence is TGTGCCAGCAGTTCCGACAGGGATCAGCCCCAGCATTTT. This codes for CASSSDRDQPQHF.

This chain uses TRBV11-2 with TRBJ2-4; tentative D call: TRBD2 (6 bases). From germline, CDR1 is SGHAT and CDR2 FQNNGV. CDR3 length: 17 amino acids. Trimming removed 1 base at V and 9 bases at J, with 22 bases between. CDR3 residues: CASSLGVARHTGSIQYF. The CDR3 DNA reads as TGTGCCAGCAGCTTAGGGGTAGCGCGCCACACCGGGAGCATTCAGTACTTC. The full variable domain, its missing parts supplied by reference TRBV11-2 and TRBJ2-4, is EAGVAQSPRYKIIEKRQSVAFWCNPISGHATLYWYQQILGQGPKLLIQFQNNGVVDDSQLPKDRFSAERLKGVDSTLKIQPAKLEDSAVYLCASSLGVARHTGSIQYFGAGTRLSVL.

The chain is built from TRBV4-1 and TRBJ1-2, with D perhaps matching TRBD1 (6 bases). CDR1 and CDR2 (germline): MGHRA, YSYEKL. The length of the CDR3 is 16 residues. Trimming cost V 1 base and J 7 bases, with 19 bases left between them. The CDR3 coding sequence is TGCGCCAGCAGCCAAGTCCCAGGGGAAGGATTGGGTGGCTACACCTTC. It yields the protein CASSQVPGEGLGGYTF.

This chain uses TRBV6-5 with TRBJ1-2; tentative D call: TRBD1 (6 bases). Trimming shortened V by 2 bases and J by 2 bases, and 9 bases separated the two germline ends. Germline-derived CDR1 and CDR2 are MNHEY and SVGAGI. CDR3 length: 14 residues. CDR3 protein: CASSYGQGNYGYTF. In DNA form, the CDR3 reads TGTGCCAGCAGTTACGGTCAGGGGAACTATGGCTACACCTTC.